These T cell receptor beta chains were read from a single sample in a study of blood T cell repertoires in COVID-19. Some clones are missing from TCRdb's copy, which holds only in-frame ones; the method was immunoSEQ multiplex PCR. The repertoire holds roughly 220,000 clones, with 80% to 90% as singletons. Sequencing was done on a sample of PBMCs or T cells enriched from blood (not recorded which). These receptors originate from a woman between 50 and 59 years old with acute COVID-19. Both conserved end residues are part of each CDR3. Each record gives: V gene, clone size, D gene, J gene, CDR3 protein, CDR3 DNA. The D gene is left open where the match is weak. Rows give clone size only sometimes, using once, few, many, or a class for an expanded clone.

v_gene: TRBV28
abundance: -
d_gene: -
j_gene: TRBJ2-6
CDR3aa: CASRHGGNSGANVLTF
CDR3nt: TGTGCCAGCAGGCATGGAGGGAACTCTGGGGCCAACGTCCTGACTTTC

v_gene: TRBV28
abundance: -
d_gene: TRBD1
j_gene: TRBJ1-2
CDR3aa: CASSSTRTGKDYGYTF
CDR3nt: TGTGCCAGCAGTTCCACCCGGACAGGGAAGGACTATGGCTACACCTTC

v_gene: TRBV9
abundance: -
d_gene: -
j_gene: TRBJ1-2
CDR3aa: CASSVDWEGGYTF
CDR3nt: TGTGCCAGCAGCGTAGATTGGGAGGGTGGCTACACCTTC

v_gene: TRBV4-2
abundance: -
d_gene: TRBD2
j_gene: TRBJ2-2
CDR3aa: CASSQQILSGRAGELFF
CDR3nt: TGTGCCAGCAGCCAACAAATCCTTAGCGGGAGGGCCGGGGAGCTGTTTTTT

v_gene: TRBV7-2
abundance: -
d_gene: TRBD2
j_gene: TRBJ2-3
CDR3aa: CASSPPGTSGRDTQYF
CDR3nt: TGTGCCAGCAGCCCCCCAGGGACTAGCGGAAGAGATACGCAGTATTTT

v_gene: TRBV27
abundance: -
d_gene: -
j_gene: TRBJ2-2
CDR3aa: CASHAGPYTGELFF
CDR3nt: TGTGCCAGCCATGCGGGGCCGTACACCGGGGAGCTGTTTTTT

v_gene: TRBV30
abundance: -
d_gene: -
j_gene: TRBJ2-7
CDR3aa: CAWSGRTPPYEQYF
CDR3nt: TGTGCCTGGAGTGGCCGGACACCTCCCTACGAGCAGTACTTC

v_gene: TRBV27
abundance: -
d_gene: TRBD1
j_gene: TRBJ2-2
CDR3aa: CASSKQGISGELFF
CDR3nt: TGTGCCAGCAGTAAACAGGGGATAAGCGGGGAGCTGTTTTTT

v_gene: TRBV24-1
abundance: -
d_gene: TRBD2
j_gene: TRBJ2-3
CDR3aa: CATSSGTSGSTDTQYF
CDR3nt: TGTGCCACCAGCTCCGGGACTAGCGGAAGCACAGATACGCAGTATTTT

v_gene: TRBV5-5
abundance: -
d_gene: TRBD2
j_gene: TRBJ2-1
CDR3aa: CASSFGTSDYNEQFF
CDR3nt: TGTGCCAGCAGCTTCGGGACTAGCGACTACAATGAGCAGTTCTTC

v_gene: TRBV5-4
abundance: -
d_gene: -
j_gene: TRBJ2-3
CDR3aa: CASRDSVLVTDTQYF
CDR3nt: TGTGCCAGCAGGGATAGCGTCCTCGTCACAGATACGCAGTATTTT

v_gene: TRBV19
abundance: -
d_gene: TRBD1
j_gene: TRBJ1-6
CDR3aa: CASSSNGQGSSPLHF
CDR3nt: TGTGCCAGTAGTTCGAACGGACAGGGGAGTTCACCCCTCCACTTT

v_gene: TRBV11-3
abundance: once
d_gene: TRBD2
j_gene: TRBJ2-7
CDR3aa: CASSTSGSSYEQYF
CDR3nt: TGTGCCAGCAGCACTAGCGGAAGCTCCTACGAGCAGTACTTC

v_gene: TRBV6-5
abundance: once
d_gene: -
j_gene: TRBJ1-6
CDR3aa: CASSYEGLSALHF
CDR3nt: TGTGCCAGCAGTTACGAAGGACTGTCTGCCCTCCACTTT

v_gene: TRBV5-1
abundance: -
d_gene: -
j_gene: TRBJ2-1
CDR3aa: CASSGTQYNEQFF
CDR3nt: TGCGCCAGCAGTGGGACACAGTACAATGAGCAGTTCTTC

v_gene: TRBV4-1
abundance: -
d_gene: -
j_gene: TRBJ1-1
CDR3aa: CASSHPHPGTRGTEAFF
CDR3nt: TGCGCCAGCAGCCATCCCCACCCCGGGACCCGGGGGACTGAAGCTTTCTTT

v_gene: TRBV27
abundance: -
d_gene: -
j_gene: TRBJ1-5
CDR3aa: CASSLSWGGHQPQHF
CDR3nt: TGTGCCAGCAGTTTATCGTGGGGGGGCCATCAGCCCCAGCATTTT

v_gene: TRBV12-3/TRBV12-4
abundance: -
d_gene: -
j_gene: TRBJ1-2
CDR3aa: CASSPANGYGYTF
CDR3nt: TGTGCCAGCAGCCCCGCTAACGGCTATGGCTACACCTTC